In this sample, the clone carrying this T cell receptor beta chain turned up a few times. This entry belongs to a study of T-cell reconstitution after alpha-beta-depleted transplantation in children. TCRbeta library construction was performed incorporating unique molecular identifiers. In TCRdb, the PCR reads were re-called with MiXCR into one record per CDR3 protein. Of about 610,000 distinct CDR3 sequences listed, under 12% were seen once; the top ten hold roughly 3.9%. With V trimmed by 5 bases and J by 4 bases, 13 bases remained unmatched. Per the germline V gene, CDR1 is SGHRS and CDR2 is YFSETQ. The CDR3 is 16 amino acids.

The source of this sequence is a human donor who donated a stem cell graft to a child with acute myeloid leukemia. The sample was PBMCs from the stem cell graft donor, taken from the stem cell graft. V usage is TRBV5-1 and J usage is TRBJ2-7; 9 bases are a match to TRBD2. The CDR3: CASRQDSGSGPYEQYF. DNA for the CDR3: TGCGCCAGCAGACAAGATAGCGGGAGCGGCCCATACGAGCAGTACTTC.